This T cell receptor (beta chain) was obtained from a study of T cell repertoires in cytomegalovirus infection. Study information: Evidence of both CMV infection and a matching HLA type came from public TCR beta signatures.

Via MiXCR, TCRdb re-called the reads, giving one row per CDR3 protein. The sample records about 310,000 distinct CDR3 sequences, around a sixth being singletons. On this clonotype itself: Its antigen remains unknown.

Germline CDR1 and CDR2: SGHVS and FNYEAQ. The CDR3 covers 14 residues. Between the trimmed V and J ends, which lost 5 bases and 7 bases, there was a span of 18 bases. Study findings and constraints: Across the ex vivo response, the dominant clonotypes were HLA-C-restricted CMV-specific TCR beta clonotypes. Carriers of CMV and the relevant HLA type were discriminated by public TCR beta frequency.

This chain joins TRBV7-6 and TRBJ2-7; D is uncertain. The sample was PBMCs. The clonotype was recovered from a human donor in good health (CMV status not recorded). Some clones in this sample may be carry-over from other donors' samples. The CDR3 DNA sequence: TGTGCCAGCAGCCCGTCCCTTGTGACTCTGGAGCAGTACTTC. Its translation is CASSPSLVTLEQYF. Drawing the rest from reference TRBV7-6 and TRBJ2-7, the complete variable domain is GAGVSQSPRYKVTKRGQDVALRCDPISGHVSLYWYRQALGQGPEFLTYFNYEAQQDKSGLPNDRFSAERPEGSISTLTIQRTEQRDSAMYRCASSPSLVTLEQYFGPGTRLTVT.